The 15 T cell receptor beta chains presented below share a single source sample, sequenced in a study of CD8+CD57+ T cells in acquired aplastic anemia. Patients chosen for sequencing had shown CD8+CD57+ cell expansion by flow cytometry. Genomic DNA was employed as the template in profiling TCR beta VDJ and CDR3. TCRdb independently ran MiXCR on the reads; one entry per CDR3 protein. The table shows under 350,000 distinct CDR3 sequences, with roughly 59% occurring only once. The sample consisted of sorted CD4+, CD8+, or CD8+CD57+ T cells (not recorded which) from PBMCs. These receptors were obtained from a human donor with aplastic anemia.

This chain uses TRBV24-1 with TRBJ1-2; a possible D gene is TRBD1 (5 bases). Germline assignment: CDR1 KGHDR and CDR2 SFDVKD. The CDR3 runs 13 residues. V lost 4 bases and J lost 8, with 13 bases in between. CDR3 loop: CATSEGTSYGYTF. The DNA of the CDR3 is TGTGCCACCAGTGAGGGGACTTCTTACGGCTACACCTTC.

J is TRBJ2-6 and V is TRBV7-9, with TRBD1 as a possible D gene (6 bases). This CDR3 spans 14 amino acids. Germline CDR1 and CDR2: SEHNR and FQNEAQ (reference sequence). Deletions cut 10 bases from V and 6 bases from J, with 16 bases between. The CDR3 DNA is TGTGCCATTAACCGACAGGCGGAGGCCAACGTCCTGACTTTC. It specifies CAINRQAEANVLTF.

The V and J genes are TRBV5-1 and TRBJ2-1; possibly TRBD1 for D (6 bases). The germline V gene has CDR1 SGHRS and CDR2 YFSETQ. The CDR3 has 14 amino acids. V lost 3 bases and J lost 6, with 13 bases in between. CDR3 protein: CASSWDIGINEQFF. The CDR3 DNA reads as TGCGCCAGCAGCTGGGACATAGGGATCAATGAGCAGTTCTTC.

This clonotype was picked up many times. The chain combines TRBV15 with TRBJ2-7; 9 positions match TRBD1. J was trimmed by 3 bases and V by 3 bases; bases with no gene match: 6. The germline V gene has CDR1 LNHNV and CDR2 YYDKDF (reference sequence). The CDR3 loop spans 15 amino acids. CDR3 residues: CATSRTPGQGYEQYF. As DNA, the CDR3 is TGTGCCACCAGCAGGACACCGGGACAGGGCTACGAGCAGTACTTC.

V gene TRBV24-1 combines with J gene TRBJ1-1; the match to TRBD1 covers 10 bases. Trimming took 8 bases from V and 6 from J; bases not matched to a gene: 2. This CDR3 spans 12 amino acids. Germline CDR1 and CDR2: KGHDR and SFDVKD. The CDR3 region is CATTDRGPEAFF. The CDR3 DNA reads TGTGCCACCACCGACAGGGGGCCTGAAGCTTTCTTT.

This chain links TRBV7-9 with TRBJ2-1; D not resolved. V dropped 5 bases and J dropped 4 bases, with 12 bases sitting between them. The V gene's germline CDR1 is SEHNR and CDR2 FQNEAQ (reference sequence). The CDR3 loop spans 14 amino acids. The CDR3 is CASSNYGGYNEQFF. DNA of the CDR3: TGTGCCAGCAGCAATTACGGCGGATACAATGAGCAGTTCTTC. Based on the CDR3 plus reference TRBV7-9 and TRBJ2-1, the full variable domain is DTGVSQNPRHKITKRGQNVTFRCDPISEHNRLYWYRQTLGQGPEFLTYFQNEAQLEKSRLLSDRFSAERPKGSFSTLEIQRTEQGDSAMYLCASSNYGGYNEQFFGPGTRLTVL.

A few counts support this clonotype. The chain uses TRBV9 and TRBJ1-2; 8 bases agree with TRBD1. Unmatched junction bases numbered 5, after V lost 3 bases and J lost 4 bases. Germline CDR1 SGDLS, CDR2 YYNGEE. This CDR3 region has 14 residues. CDR3 amino acids: CASSASTGAYGYTF. The CDR3 DNA reads TGTGCCAGCAGCGCGTCGACAGGGGCCTATGGCTACACCTTC.

Ten or more counts support this clonotype. The chain combines TRBV19 with TRBJ2-3, with 9 bases identical to TRBD2. The germline CDR1 and CDR2 sequences are LNHDA and SQIVND (reference sequence). The CDR3 has 15 amino acids. Unmatched junction bases numbered 7, after V lost 5 bases and J lost 4 bases. The CDR3 loop is CASSPPAGGPDTQYF. CDR3 nucleotides: TGTGCCAGTAGTCCACCAGCGGGGGGCCCAGATACGCAGTATTTT.

The chain combines TRBV6-4 with TRBJ2-7; 10 bases map to TRBD1. The CDR3 is made up of 16 amino acids. V shed 5 bases and J 5 bases; nucleotides not matched to a gene: 12. Germline V gene lookup returns CDR1 MRHNA and CDR2 SNTAGT. Here the CDR3 DNA reads TGTGCCAGCAGTACCTCGCCGGGACAGGGGAACCACGAGCAGTACTTC. Protein product: CASSTSPGQGNHEQYF.

J is TRBJ2-1 and V is TRBV15; TRBD2 agrees at 12 bases. This CDR3 is built from 16 residues. Germline CDR1 and CDR2: LNHNV and YYDKDF (reference sequence). J lost 2 bases, V lost 3 bases, and 2 bases had no gene match. The chain's CDR3 is CATSSRLAGAYNEQFF. CDR3 coding DNA: TGTGCCACCAGCAGCCGACTAGCGGGGGCCTACAATGAGCAGTTCTTC.

This clonotype was counted at least ten times. The chain joins TRBV12-3 or TRBV12-4 to TRBJ2-1; D is ambiguous. The CDR3 is made up of 13 amino acids. With 10 bases removed from V and 5 bases from J, the gap between germline ends came to 15 bases. In DNA form, the CDR3 reads TGTGCCATCCTTCGGGCATTCAACAATGAGCAGTTCTTC. Its protein product is CAILRAFNNEQFF.

There are many counts of this clonotype. This rearrangement joins TRBV2 to TRBJ2-3; 7 nucleotides align to TRBD2. V trimming: 6 bases; J trimming: 0 bases; junction bases outside the gene matches: 9. CDR3 length equals 16 residues. Germline CDR1 SNHLY, CDR2 FYNNEI. The CDR3 spells CASRQNSGPSTDTQYF. CDR3 coding DNA: TGTGCCAGCAGGCAAAATAGCGGGCCTAGCACAGATACGCAGTATTTT.

J is TRBJ2-4 and V is TRBV29-1; D gene ambiguous. V was trimmed by 4 bases and J by 0 bases, leaving 7 bases between them. Germline CDR1 reads SQVTM; CDR2 reads ANQGSEA. The length of the CDR3 is 13 residues. CDR3 amino acids: CSVAELAKNIQYF. The CDR3 bases are TGCAGCGTTGCCGAATTAGCCAAAAACATTCAGTACTTC. Looking up the rest from reference TRBV29-1 and TRBJ2-4 gives the full variable domain: SAVISQKPSRDICQRGTSLTIQCQVDSQVTMMFWYRQQPGQSLTLIATANQGSEATYESGFVIDKFPISRPNLTFSTLTVSNMSPEDSSIYLCSVAELAKNIQYFGAGTRLSVL.

The rearrangement links TRBV7-9 to TRBJ1-2; 8 bases align to TRBD1. CDR1 and CDR2 (germline): SEHNR, FQNEAQ (reference sequence). The V segment lost 4 bases and the J segment 6 bases; nucleotides outside the gene matches: 7. The CDR3 spans 14 residues. The CDR3 region has the DNA TGTGCCAGCAGCTCGTCCGGGACAGGCAATGGCTACACCTTC. This gives the protein CASSSSGTGNGYTF.

This clonotype was seen at least ten times. The chain recombines TRBV6-1 with TRBJ1-2, with D perhaps matching TRBD1 (5 bases). This CDR3 spans 13 amino acids. Germline V lookup: CDR1 MNHNS, CDR2 SASEGT. Deletions cut 6 bases from V and 6 bases from J, with 14 bases between. CDR3 nucleotides: TGTGCCAGCAGACCGCAGGGTCAGGATGGCTACACCTTC. This sequence encodes CASRPQGQDGYTF.